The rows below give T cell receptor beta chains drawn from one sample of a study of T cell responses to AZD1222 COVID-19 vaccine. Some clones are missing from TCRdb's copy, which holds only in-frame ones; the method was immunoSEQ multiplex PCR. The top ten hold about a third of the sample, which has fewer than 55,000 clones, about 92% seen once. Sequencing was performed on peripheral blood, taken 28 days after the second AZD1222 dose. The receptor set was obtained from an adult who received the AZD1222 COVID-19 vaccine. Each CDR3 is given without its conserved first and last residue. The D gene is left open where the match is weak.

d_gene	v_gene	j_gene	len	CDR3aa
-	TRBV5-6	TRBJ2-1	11	ASSLTPYNEQF
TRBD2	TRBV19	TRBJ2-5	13	ASSIWRGGPETQY
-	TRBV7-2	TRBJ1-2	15	ASSLDRAGGRMSGYT
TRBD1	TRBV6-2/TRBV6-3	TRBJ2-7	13	ASSGQGKPLEEQY
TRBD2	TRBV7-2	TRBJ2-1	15	ASSLAHSSGGYNEQF
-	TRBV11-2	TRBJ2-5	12	ASSLEQGQETQY
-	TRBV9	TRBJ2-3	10	ASSSQTDTQY
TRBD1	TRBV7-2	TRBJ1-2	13	ASTPSPDRDYGYT
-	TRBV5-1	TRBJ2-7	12	ASSLTGSRSEQY
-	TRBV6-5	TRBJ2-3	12	ASSPSGRTDTQY
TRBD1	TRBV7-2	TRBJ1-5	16	ASTETGLTWGGNQPQH
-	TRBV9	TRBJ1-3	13	ASSQAGSSGNTIY
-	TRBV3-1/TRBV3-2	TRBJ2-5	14	ASIDSRLRGPETQY
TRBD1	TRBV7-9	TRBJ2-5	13	ASSLRQGRQETQY
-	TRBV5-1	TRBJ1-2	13	ASSLLGQYHYGYT
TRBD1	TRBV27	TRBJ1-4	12	ASRSQGAGEKLF
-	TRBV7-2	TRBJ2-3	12	ASSVGWGTDTQY
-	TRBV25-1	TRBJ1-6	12	ASKEHQLDSPLH
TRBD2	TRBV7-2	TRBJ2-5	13	ASSRLAGGRETQY
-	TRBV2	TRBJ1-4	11	AIARGVNEKLF
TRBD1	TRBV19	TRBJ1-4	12	ASSETGRDEKLF
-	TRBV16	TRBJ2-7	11	ASSQWQAYEQY
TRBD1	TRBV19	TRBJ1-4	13	ASSSLGQGDEKLF
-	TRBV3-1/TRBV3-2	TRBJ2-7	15	ARTQDERGRGGYEQY
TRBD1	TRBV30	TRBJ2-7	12	AWATGQGAYEQY
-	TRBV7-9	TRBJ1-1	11	ASSGGQGTEAF
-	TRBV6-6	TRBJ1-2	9	AGQGISGYT
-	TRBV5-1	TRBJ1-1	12	ASSLGRESTEAF
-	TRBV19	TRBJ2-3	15	ASSYRLGELSTDTQY
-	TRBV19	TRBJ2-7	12	ASSTQGWAYEQY
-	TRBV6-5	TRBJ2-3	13	ASRDRRVSTDTQY
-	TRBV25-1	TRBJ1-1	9	ATRGNTEAF
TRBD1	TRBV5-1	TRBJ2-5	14	ASVGGTGGYQETQY
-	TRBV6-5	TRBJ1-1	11	ASTGGSNTEAF
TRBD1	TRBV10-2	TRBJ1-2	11	ASVKTGGSRYT
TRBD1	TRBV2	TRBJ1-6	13	ASSEGGQGNSPLH
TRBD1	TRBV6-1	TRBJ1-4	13	ASSEAWTGAEKLF
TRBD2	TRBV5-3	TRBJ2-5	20	ARSLLRGVRELAGAFQETQY
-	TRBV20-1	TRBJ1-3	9	SAPAGNTIY
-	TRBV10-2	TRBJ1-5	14	ASSESPGNSNQPQH
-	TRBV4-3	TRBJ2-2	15	ASSQGPGRQSTGELF
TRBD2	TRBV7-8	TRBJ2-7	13	ASSLERGGAYEQY
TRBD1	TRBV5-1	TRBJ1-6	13	ASSKPGQGESPLH
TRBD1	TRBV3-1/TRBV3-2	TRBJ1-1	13	ASSQDPGGFTEAF
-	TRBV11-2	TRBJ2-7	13	ASSLGPGAGNEQY
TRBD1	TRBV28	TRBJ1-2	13	ASSLVGTGDYGYT
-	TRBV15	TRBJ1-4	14	ATSRDFRGADEKLF
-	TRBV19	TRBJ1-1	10	ASSREDTEAF
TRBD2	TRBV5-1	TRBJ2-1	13	ASSWAGARGELQF
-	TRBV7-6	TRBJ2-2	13	ASSLGQQVTGELF
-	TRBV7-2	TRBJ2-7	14	ASSLERVTASYEQY
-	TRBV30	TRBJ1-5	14	AWSQGINGGNQPQH
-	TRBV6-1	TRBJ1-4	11	ASSEVTREKLF
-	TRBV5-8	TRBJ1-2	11	ASRGGLRDGYT
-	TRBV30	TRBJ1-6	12	AWKGQSNNSPLH
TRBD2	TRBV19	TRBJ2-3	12	ASSLLAASDTQY
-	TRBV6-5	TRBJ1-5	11	ASSYDLLWPQH